The 9 T cell receptor beta chains listed next were all sequenced from one sample in a study of molecular identifiers for immune sequencing clone quantification. One entry per CDR3 protein, called by TCRdb with MiXCR from the PCR reads. Here the sample spans just under 650,000 distinct CDR3 sequences, roughly 21% being singletons. Material for sequencing was naive CD8+ T cells from blood, with Jurkat cell RNA spiked in. The subset: FACS-sorted CD8+CD4-CCR7+CD45RA+ naive T cells. Source of these receptors: a human donor in good health. Some libraries in this study had Jurkat cell RNA spiked in.

This clonotype has a count of ten or more. The chain is built from TRBV27 and TRBJ2-7, with D unresolved. Germline V gives CDR1 MNHEY, CDR2 SMNVEV (reference sequence). CDR3 length equals 14 residues. V lost 6 bases to trimming and J lost 0 bases, with 12 bases between them. CDR3 in DNA: TGTGCCAGCAGAATTTTGCACAGCTCCTACGAGCAGTACTTC. Protein product: CASRILHSSYEQYF.

At least ten counts were recorded for this clonotype. The chain has TRBV5-8 and TRBJ1-5; unclear D gene. Trimming stripped 0 bases from V and 7 bases from J, with 17 bases between. Germline lookup yields CDR1 SGHTS and CDR2 YDEGEE. The CDR3 contains 16 residues. The CDR3 bases are TGTGCCAGCAGCTTGGTAGCGGCCAGTCAAGGACAGCCCCAGCATTTT. Its protein is CASSLVAASQGQPQHF. Combining the CDR3 with reference TRBV5-8 and TRBJ1-5 gives the whole variable domain EAGVTQSPTHLIKTRGQQATLRCSPISGHTSVYWYQQALGLGLQFLLWYDEGEERNRGNFPPRFSGRQFPNYSSELNVNALELEDSALYLCASSLVAASQGQPQHFGDGTRLSIL.

This clonotype was seen repeatedly, ten times or more. The V call is TRBV9, the J call TRBJ2-2; D gene ambiguous. The CDR3 has 15 residues. V was trimmed by 0 bases and J by 2 bases, leaving 8 bases between them. From germline, CDR1 is SGDLS and CDR2 YYNGEE. CDR3 loop: CASSVGTINTGELFF. The CDR3 DNA reads TGTGCCAGCAGCGTAGGAACAATTAACACCGGGGAGCTGTTTTTT.

This clonotype was counted at least ten times. This chain links TRBV13 with TRBJ1-4; D is ambiguous. Germline CDR1 and CDR2: PRHDT and FYEKMQ (reference sequence). This CDR3 has 12 residues. The V end lost 0 bases, the J end lost 17 bases, and 13 bases lay between the germline ends. The CDR3 DNA is TGTGCCAGCAGCTTAGGGGGAACAGTCAGTTTTTTT. This gives the protein CASSLGGTVSFF.

This clonotype was seen only a few times. V usage is TRBV27 and J usage is TRBJ2-2; the match to TRBD1 covers 9 bases. The V gene end was trimmed by 1 base and the J gene end by 1 base; junction bases not matched to a gene: 4. This CDR3 contains 17 residues. Germline V gene sequence: CDR1 MNHEY, CDR2 SMNVEV (reference sequence). Written as DNA, the CDR3 is TGTGCCAGCAGTTTATTACCGGGACAGGGGAACACCGGGGAGCTGTTTTTT. Translation: CASSLLPGQGNTGELFF.

The chain uses TRBV30 and TRBJ2-3; 11 nucleotides match TRBD2. This CDR3 has 20 residues. Trimming took 4 bases from V and 0 from J; bases not matched to a gene: 18. Germline V gene sequence: CDR1 GTSNPN, CDR2 SVGIG (reference sequence). The CDR3 protein is CAWNVPLGSGRVYSTDTQYF. CDR3 coding DNA: TGTGCCTGGAACGTCCCTTTGGGTAGCGGGAGGGTTTATAGCACAGATACGCAGTATTTT.

In its sample, this clonotype was seen a few times. CDR3 sequence: CASSVIGTAFHEQYF. The CDR3, as DNA: TGTGCCAGCAGCGTAATCGGGACAGCTTTCCACGAGCAGTACTTC. This rearrangement joins TRBV7-9 to TRBJ2-7, with TRBD1 matching over 7 bases. In germline, CDR1 is SEHNR, CDR2 FQNEAQ (reference sequence). Trimming took 5 bases from V and 5 from J; bases not matched to a gene: 12. There are 15 residues in the CDR3.

This clonotype was recorded at least ten times. The V gene is TRBV13, the J gene TRBJ2-1; D may be TRBD1 (6 bases). The germline V gene has CDR1 PRHDT and CDR2 FYEKMQ (reference sequence). The V end lost 7 bases, the J end lost 6 bases, and 13 bases lay between the germline ends. The CDR3 has 13 amino acids. The CDR3 sequence is CASTPDSSNEQFF. CDR3 sequence (DNA): TGTGCCAGCACCCCGGACAGCTCCAATGAGCAGTTCTTC.

The V gene is TRBV27, the J gene TRBJ2-1; 7 bases match TRBD2. V shed 3 bases and J 9 bases; nucleotides not matched to a gene: 5. Germline CDR1 and CDR2: MNHEY and SMNVEV (reference sequence). The CDR3 length is 13 residues. The CDR3 DNA reads as TGTGCCAGCAGTTTTCAGGGCGGGGGTGAGCAGTTCTTC. Protein product: CASSFQGGGEQFF.